This T cell receptor beta chain was observed in a study of blood T cell repertoires in COVID-19. Study-wide background: Acute-phase and convalescent COVID-19 samples originated in the United States, Italy and Spain. Sources were T cells, B-cell-depleted T cells, or PBMCs; the material itself was cDNA or gDNA.

Assay used: immunoSEQ multiplex PCR; TCRdb lists only in-frame clones, some missing. This table has about 300,000 clones, 70% to 90% appearing once. There are 18 residues in the CDR3. Trimming removed 2 bases at V and 2 bases at J, with 21 bases between. Per germline, CDR1 SNHLY and CDR2 FYNNEI. Allocation to cohorts depended on clinical history reported by the participants. Cohort 3 donors counted as recovered after two negative PCRs, clearance, or resolved symptoms. The rearrangement joins TRBV2 to TRBJ1-2; D remains unclear. The clonotype originates from a woman aged 30 to 39 who had recovered from COVID-19. Material for sequencing was PBMCs or T cells enriched from blood (not recorded which). CDR3 sequence (DNA): TGTGCCAGCAGTGAAAGACCCCCATTGAGGTCATGGAACTATGGCTACACCTTC. It yields the protein CASSERPPLRSWNYGYTF.